This TCR beta chain was identified during a study of radiation and T cells in renal cell carcinoma. Generated by immunoSEQ multiplex PCR, the TCRdb table keeps only in-frame clones and is missing some. This table has fewer than 200,000 clones, less than 90% appearing once. The V and J ends lost 5 bases and 3 bases respectively, with 17 bases between them. Germline-derived CDR1 and CDR2 are LNHDA and SQIVND (reference sequence). This CDR3 has 15 amino acids. Specified time point: blood 4 weeks post-SBRT, at nephrectomy. Treatment reported: 15 Gy SBRT to primary tumor, nephrectomy 4 weeks later. Sequencing used blood, obtained from a patient whose treatment included radiotherapy and nephrectomy. V is TRBV19 and J is TRBJ2-7; D may be TRBD1 (5 bases). The sequence derives from a woman between 50 and 59 years old with renal cell carcinoma. The CDR3 nucleotides read TGTGCCAGTAGTGTTCAGGGTGACCCACGCTACGAGCAGTACTTC. It specifies CASSVQGDPRYEQYF.